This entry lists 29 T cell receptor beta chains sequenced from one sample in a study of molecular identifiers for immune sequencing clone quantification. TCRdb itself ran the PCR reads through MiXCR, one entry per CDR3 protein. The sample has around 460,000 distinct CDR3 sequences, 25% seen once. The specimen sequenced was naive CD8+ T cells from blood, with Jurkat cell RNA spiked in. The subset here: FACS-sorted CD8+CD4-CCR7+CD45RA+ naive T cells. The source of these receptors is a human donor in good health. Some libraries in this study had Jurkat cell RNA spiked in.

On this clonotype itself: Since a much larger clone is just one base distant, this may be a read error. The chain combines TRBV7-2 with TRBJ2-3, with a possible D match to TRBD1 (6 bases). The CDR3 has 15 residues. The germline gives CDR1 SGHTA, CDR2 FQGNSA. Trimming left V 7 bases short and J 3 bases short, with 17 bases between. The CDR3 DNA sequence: TGTGCCAGCAACCCCCTCGGCACAGGGACAGATACGCAGTATTTT. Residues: CASNPLGTGTDTQYF.

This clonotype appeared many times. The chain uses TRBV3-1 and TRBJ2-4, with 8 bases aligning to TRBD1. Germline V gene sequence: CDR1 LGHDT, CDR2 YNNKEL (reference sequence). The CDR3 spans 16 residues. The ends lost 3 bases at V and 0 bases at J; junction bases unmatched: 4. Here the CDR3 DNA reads TGTGCCAGCAGCCATGAGGGACAGGTAGCCAAAAACATTCAGTACTTC. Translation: CASSHEGQVAKNIQYF.

The CDR3 DNA is TGTGCCAGTAGTATAGATCGAGATAGCGGGAGGGCGGTCACCGGGGAGCTGTTTTTT. Residues: CASSIDRDSGRAVTGELFF. The genes are TRBV19 and TRBJ2-2; 11 bases map to TRBD2. Germline V gene sequence: CDR1 LNHDA, CDR2 SQIVND (reference sequence). The CDR3 has 19 residues. After removal of 0 bases from V and 4 bases from J, the junction contained 10 bases not matched to a gene.

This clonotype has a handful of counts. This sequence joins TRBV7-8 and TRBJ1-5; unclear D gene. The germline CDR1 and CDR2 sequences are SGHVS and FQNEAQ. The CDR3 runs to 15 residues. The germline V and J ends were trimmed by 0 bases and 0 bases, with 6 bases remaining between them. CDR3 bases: TGTGCCAGCAGCTTAGCCGATAATAGCAATCAGCCCCAGCATTTT. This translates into CASSLADNSNQPQHF.

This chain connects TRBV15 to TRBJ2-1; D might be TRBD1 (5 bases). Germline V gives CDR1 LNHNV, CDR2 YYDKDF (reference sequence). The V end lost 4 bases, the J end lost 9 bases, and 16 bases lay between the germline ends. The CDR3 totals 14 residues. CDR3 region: CATSTGPQSTEQFF. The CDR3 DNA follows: TGTGCCACCAGCACAGGGCCTCAAAGCACTGAGCAGTTCTTC.

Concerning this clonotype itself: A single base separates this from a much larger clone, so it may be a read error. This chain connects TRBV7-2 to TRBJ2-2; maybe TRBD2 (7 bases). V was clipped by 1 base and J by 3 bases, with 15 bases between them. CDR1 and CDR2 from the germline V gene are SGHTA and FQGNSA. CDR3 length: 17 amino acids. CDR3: CASSLGLTGGHTGELFF. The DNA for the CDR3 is TGTGCCAGCAGCTTAGGCTTGACGGGGGGCCACACCGGGGAGCTGTTTTTT.

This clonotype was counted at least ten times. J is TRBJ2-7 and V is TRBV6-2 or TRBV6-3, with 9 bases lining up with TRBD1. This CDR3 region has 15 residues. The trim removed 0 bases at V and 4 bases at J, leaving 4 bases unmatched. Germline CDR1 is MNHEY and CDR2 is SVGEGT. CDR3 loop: CASSYSGQGRYEQYF. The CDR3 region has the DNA TGTGCCAGCAGTTACTCTGGACAGGGGAGATACGAGCAGTACTTC.

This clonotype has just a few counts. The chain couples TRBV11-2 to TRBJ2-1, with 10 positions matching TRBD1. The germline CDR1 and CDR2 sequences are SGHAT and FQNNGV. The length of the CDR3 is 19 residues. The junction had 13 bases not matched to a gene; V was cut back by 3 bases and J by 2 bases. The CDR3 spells CASSFGTGVLYSTYNEQFF. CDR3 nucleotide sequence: TGTGCCAGCAGCTTTGGGACAGGGGTTTTATATTCTACCTACAATGAGCAGTTCTTC.

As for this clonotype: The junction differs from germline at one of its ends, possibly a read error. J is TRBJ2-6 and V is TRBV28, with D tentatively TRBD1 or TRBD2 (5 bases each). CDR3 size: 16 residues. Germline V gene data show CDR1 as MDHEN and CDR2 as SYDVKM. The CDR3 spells CASSPGRSSGANALTF. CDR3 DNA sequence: TGTGCCAGCAGTCCGGGACGGAGCTCTGGGGCCAACGCCCTGACTTTC.

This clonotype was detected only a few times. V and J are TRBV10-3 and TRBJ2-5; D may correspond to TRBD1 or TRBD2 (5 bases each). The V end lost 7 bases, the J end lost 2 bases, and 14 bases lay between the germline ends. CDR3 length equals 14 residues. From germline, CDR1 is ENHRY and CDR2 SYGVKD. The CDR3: CAIKAAGTQETQYF. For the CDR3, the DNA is TGTGCCATCAAGGCGGCAGGGACGCAAGAGACCCAGTACTTC.

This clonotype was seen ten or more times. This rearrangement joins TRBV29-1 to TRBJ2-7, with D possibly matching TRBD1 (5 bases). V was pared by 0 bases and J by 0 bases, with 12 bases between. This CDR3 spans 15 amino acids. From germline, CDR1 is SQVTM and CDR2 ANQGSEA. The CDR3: CSVEEPGSRSYEQYF. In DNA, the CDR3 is TGCAGCGTTGAAGAGCCAGGGTCCCGCTCCTACGAGCAGTACTTC.

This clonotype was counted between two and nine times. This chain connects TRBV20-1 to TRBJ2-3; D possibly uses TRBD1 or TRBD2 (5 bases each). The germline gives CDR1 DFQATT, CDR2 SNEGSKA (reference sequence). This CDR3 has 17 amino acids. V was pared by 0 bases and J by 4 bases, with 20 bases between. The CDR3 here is CSARDPSGLVYPDTQYF. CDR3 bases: TGCAGTGCTAGAGATCCGTCGGGGCTAGTGTACCCAGATACGCAGTATTTT.

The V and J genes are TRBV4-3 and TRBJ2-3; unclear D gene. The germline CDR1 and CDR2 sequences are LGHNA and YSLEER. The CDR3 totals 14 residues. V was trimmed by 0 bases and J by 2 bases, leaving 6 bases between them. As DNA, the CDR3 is TGCGCCAGCAGCCAAGATCCGTACACAGATACGCAGTATTTT. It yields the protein CASSQDPYTDTQYF.

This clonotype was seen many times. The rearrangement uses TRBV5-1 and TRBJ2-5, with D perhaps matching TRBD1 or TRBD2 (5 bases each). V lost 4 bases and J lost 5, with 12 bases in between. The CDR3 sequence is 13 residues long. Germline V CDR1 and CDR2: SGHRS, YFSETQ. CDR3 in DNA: TGCGCCAGCAGCCTCGACTGGGGGGAGACCCAGTACTTC. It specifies CASSLDWGETQYF.

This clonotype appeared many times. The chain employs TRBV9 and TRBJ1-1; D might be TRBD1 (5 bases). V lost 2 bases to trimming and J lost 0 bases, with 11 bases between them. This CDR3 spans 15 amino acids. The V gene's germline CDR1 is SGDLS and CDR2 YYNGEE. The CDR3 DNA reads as TGTGCCAGCAGCGTTACAGGCGCATTGAACACTGAAGCTTTCTTT. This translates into CASSVTGALNTEAFF.

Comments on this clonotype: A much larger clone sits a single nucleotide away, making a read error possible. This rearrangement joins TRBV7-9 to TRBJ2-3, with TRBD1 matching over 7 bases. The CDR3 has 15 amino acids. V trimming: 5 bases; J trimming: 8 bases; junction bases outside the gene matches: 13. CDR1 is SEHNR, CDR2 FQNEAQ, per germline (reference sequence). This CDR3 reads CASSPGQTVFGTQYF. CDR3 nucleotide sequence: TGTGCCAGCAGCCCGGGACAGACCGTGTTTGGTACGCAGTATTTT.

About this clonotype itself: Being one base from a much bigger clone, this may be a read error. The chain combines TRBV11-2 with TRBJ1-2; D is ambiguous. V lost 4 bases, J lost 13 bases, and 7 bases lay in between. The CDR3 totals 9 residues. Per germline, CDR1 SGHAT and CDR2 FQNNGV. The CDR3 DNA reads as TGTGCCAGCAGCTCCCCGCTCACCTTC. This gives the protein CASSSPLTF.

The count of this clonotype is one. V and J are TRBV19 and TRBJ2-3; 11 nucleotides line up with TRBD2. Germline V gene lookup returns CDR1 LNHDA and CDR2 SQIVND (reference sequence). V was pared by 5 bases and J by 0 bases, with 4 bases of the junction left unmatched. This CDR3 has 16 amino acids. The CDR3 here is CASSLTSGISTDTQYF. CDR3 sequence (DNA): TGTGCCAGTAGTTTGACTAGCGGGATTAGCACAGATACGCAGTATTTT.

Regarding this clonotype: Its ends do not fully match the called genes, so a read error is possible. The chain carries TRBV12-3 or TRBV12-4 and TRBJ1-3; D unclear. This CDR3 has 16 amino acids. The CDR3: CGSNLIGDFSGNTIYF. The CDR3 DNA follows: TGTGGCAGCAATTTAATTGGGGATTTCTCTGGAAACACCATATATTTT.

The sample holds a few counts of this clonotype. The CDR3 is CASGGVRDRSSYEQYF. The CDR3 nucleotides are TGTGCCAGTGGAGGGGTCCGGGACAGGAGCTCCTACGAGCAGTACTTC. V and J are TRBV2 and TRBJ2-7; 8 positions match TRBD1. The CDR3 contains 16 residues. Germline V gene sequence: CDR1 SNHLY, CDR2 FYNNEI. V dropped 9 bases and J dropped 0; count of bases not matched to a gene: 13.

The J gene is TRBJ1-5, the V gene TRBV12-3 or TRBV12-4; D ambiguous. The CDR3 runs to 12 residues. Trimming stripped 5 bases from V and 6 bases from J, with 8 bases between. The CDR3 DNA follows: TGTGCCAGCAGTCAGGAAAGTCAGCCCCAGCATTTT. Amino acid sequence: CASSQESQPQHF.

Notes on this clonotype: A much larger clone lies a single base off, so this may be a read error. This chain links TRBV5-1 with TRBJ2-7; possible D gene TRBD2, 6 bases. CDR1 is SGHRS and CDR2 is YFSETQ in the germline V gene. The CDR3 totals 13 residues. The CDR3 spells CASSLVDPGERYF. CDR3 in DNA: TGCGCCAGCAGCTTGGTGGATCCGGGGGAGCGGTACTTC.

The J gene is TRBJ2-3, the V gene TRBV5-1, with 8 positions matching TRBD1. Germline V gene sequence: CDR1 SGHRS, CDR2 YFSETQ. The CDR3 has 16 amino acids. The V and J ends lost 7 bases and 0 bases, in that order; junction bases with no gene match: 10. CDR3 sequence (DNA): TGCGCCAGCGCCGCCAGATGGGACAGGAGCACAGATACGCAGTATTTT. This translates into CASAARWDRSTDTQYF.

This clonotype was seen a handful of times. The CDR3 spells CASSQPSGEQYF. The CDR3 DNA follows: TGCGCCAGCAGCCAACCGTCAGGCGAGCAGTACTTC. The V and J genes are TRBV4-1 and TRBJ2-7; D gene ambiguous. CDR3 length: 12 residues. V lost 2 bases to trimming and J lost 6 bases, with 8 bases between them. CDR1 is MGHRA, CDR2 YSYEKL, per germline.

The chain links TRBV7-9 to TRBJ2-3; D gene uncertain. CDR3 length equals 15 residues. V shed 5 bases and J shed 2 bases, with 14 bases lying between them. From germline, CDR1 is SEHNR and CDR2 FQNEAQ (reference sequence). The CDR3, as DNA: TGTGCCAGCAGCCCTAAACAGAGGCTCACAGATACGCAGTATTTT. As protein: CASSPKQRLTDTQYF.

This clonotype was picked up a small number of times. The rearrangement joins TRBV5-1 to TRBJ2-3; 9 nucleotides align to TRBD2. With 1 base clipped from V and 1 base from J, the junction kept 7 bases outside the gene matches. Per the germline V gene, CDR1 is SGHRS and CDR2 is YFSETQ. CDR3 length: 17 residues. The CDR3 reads CASSLSSGGPRTDTQYF. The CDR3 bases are TGCGCCAGCAGCTTGAGTAGCGGGGGACCCCGCACAGATACGCAGTATTTT.

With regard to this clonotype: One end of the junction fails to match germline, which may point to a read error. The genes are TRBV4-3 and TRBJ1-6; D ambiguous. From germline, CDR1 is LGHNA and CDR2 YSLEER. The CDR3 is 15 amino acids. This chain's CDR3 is CASSQEADYNSPLHF. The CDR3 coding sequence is TGCGCCAGCAGCCAAGAAGCAGATTATAATTCACCCCTCCACTTC.

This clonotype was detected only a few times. CDR3 amino acids: CASSIGLAGAYEQYF. The CDR3 nucleotides read TGTGCCAGCAGCATAGGACTAGCGGGAGCTTATGAGCAGTACTTC. The gene calls are TRBV7-9 and TRBJ2-7; TRBD2 agrees at 13 bases. The CDR3 has 15 residues. With 5 bases clipped from V and 7 bases from J, the junction kept 8 bases outside the gene matches. Looked up from germline, CDR1 is SEHNR and CDR2 is FQNEAQ (reference sequence).

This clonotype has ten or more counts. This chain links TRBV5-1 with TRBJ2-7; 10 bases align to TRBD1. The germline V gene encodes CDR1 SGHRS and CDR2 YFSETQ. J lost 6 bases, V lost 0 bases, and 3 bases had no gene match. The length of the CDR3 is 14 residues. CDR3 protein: CASSLGQGASEQYF. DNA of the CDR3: TGCGCCAGCAGCTTGGGACAGGGGGCTTCCGAGCAGTACTTC.